The rows below give T cell receptor beta chains drawn from one sample of a study of CD8+CD57+ T cells in acquired aplastic anemia. TCRdb re-called the reads with MiXCR, one entry per CDR3 protein. This sample has 450,000 to 600,000 distinct CDR3 sequences, with approximately 32% found just once. Material: sorted CD4+, CD8+, or CD8+CD57+ T cells (not recorded which) from PBMCs. All receptors come from a human donor with aplastic anemia. Each CDR3 is given with its conserved first and last residue. The D gene is left open where the match is weak. The size field is filled for only some rows; it gives once, few, many or a size class.

>TRBJ2-3|many|NA|TRBV29-1|12
TGCAGCGTCGTGGAGTTTTTAGGTACGCAGTATTTT
CSVVEFLGTQYF
>TRBJ1-1|few|NA|TRBV10-3|14
TGTGCCAGCGTGAGGTCCAGTGCGAACACTGAAGCTTTCTTT
CASVRSSANTEAFF
>TRBJ2-1|few|NA|TRBV11-2|15
TGTGCCAGCAGCTCCGATAGCGGAACCTACAATGAGCAGTTCTTC
CASSSDSGTYNEQFF
>TRBJ2-7|NA|TRBD2|TRBV19|16
TGTGCCAGTTCAGCCCTTGCGGGCGGGAGGTCCTACGAGCAGTACTTC
CASSALAGGRSYEQYF
>TRBJ1-2|many|TRBD1|TRBV5-1|17
TGCGCCAGCAGCTCCCCTTCGGGAGGGGGCAAGGGCTATGGCTACACCTTC
CASSSPSGGGKGYGYTF
>TRBJ2-5|many|NA|TRBV15|16
TGTGCCACCAGCAGAGGGGCGAGCGGAGGGGAAGAGACCCAGTACTTC
CATSRGASGGEETQYF
>TRBJ2-5|NA|NA|TRBV5-4|15
TGTGCCAGCAGCCCAGGTGGGGGGGCGGAAGAGACCCAGTACTTC
CASSPGGGAEETQYF
>TRBJ2-7|NA|NA|TRBV7-8|15
TGTGCCAGCAGCGGGGGGACAGTTGCCTCCTACGAGCAGTACTTC
CASSGGTVASYEQYF
>TRBJ1-2|few|NA|TRBV7-9|11
TGTGCCTGGAGCCCGGAGAGGGGCTACACCTTC
CAWSPERGYTF
>TRBJ2-3|NA|NA|TRBV25-1|17
TGTGCCAGCAGTTACTCGACGCCTAGCTGGAATGGATATACGCAGTATTTT
CASSYSTPSWNGYTQYF
>TRBJ2-7|few|NA|TRBV12-3/TRBV12-4|15
TGTGCCAGCAGTTTCGATCGATGGAGCTCCTACGAGCAGTACTTC
CASSFDRWSSYEQYF
>TRBJ2-7|many|NA|TRBV10-3|11
TGTGCCACCGCTAGTGAGGGCCTCGAGTACTTC
CATASEGLEYF
>TRBJ1-3|few|TRBD1|TRBV9|16
TGTGCCAGCTCACCGGGTATTGGGACAGCTGGAAACACCATATATTTT
CASSPGIGTAGNTIYF
>TRBJ2-7|NA|NA|TRBV2|12
TGTGCCAGCAACTCAGCCGTCGGGACACCCGACTTC
CASNSAVGTPDF
>TRBJ2-5|many|TRBD2|TRBV29-1|14
TGCAGCCTGCGGACTAGCGGGAGAAAAGAGACCCAGTACTTC
CSLRTSGRKETQYF
>TRBJ1-1|NA|NA|TRBV19|15
TGTGCCAGTAGTGCTCCGGGACAAGGGAACGCTGAAGCTTTCTTT
CASSAPGQGNAEAFF
>TRBJ1-1|NA|NA|TRBV18|17
TGTGCCAGCTCACCGAGGTTGGCAGGGCAGATGAACACTGAAGCTTTCTTT
CASSPRLAGQMNTEAFF
>TRBJ1-2|few|TRBD1|TRBV12-3/TRBV12-4|16
TGTGCCAGCAGTCCCGGGACAGGAGGCCTCTACTATGGCTACACCTTC
CASSPGTGGLYYGYTF
>TRBJ2-7|NA|TRBD2|TRBV2|15
TGTGCCAGCAGACTCAGACTAGCCCGGGTCTACGAGCAGTACTTC
CASRLRLARVYEQYF
>TRBJ1-2|many|TRBD1|TRBV19|15
TGTGCCAGTAGCGACGGGCAGGGGGCTCTCTATGGCTACACCTTC
CASSDGQGALYGYTF
>TRBJ1-2|NA|NA|TRBV19|12
TGTGCCAGTAGTATCCTTGGGACTGGCTACACCTTC
CASSILGTGYTF
>TRBJ1-2|many|NA|TRBV29-1|11
TGCAGCGTTGAGCCCAGCTATGGCTACACCTTC
CSVEPSYGYTF
>TRBJ2-7|NA|TRBD1|TRBV25-1|16
TGTGCCAGCAGCGGTCAGAACGGGACAGTCCCCTACGAGCAGTACTTC
CASSGQNGTVPYEQYF
>TRBJ2-7|NA|TRBD1|TRBV7-9|15
TGTGCCAGCAGCCAAGGGACAGGGAACTCCTACGAGCAGTACTTC
CASSQGTGNSYEQYF